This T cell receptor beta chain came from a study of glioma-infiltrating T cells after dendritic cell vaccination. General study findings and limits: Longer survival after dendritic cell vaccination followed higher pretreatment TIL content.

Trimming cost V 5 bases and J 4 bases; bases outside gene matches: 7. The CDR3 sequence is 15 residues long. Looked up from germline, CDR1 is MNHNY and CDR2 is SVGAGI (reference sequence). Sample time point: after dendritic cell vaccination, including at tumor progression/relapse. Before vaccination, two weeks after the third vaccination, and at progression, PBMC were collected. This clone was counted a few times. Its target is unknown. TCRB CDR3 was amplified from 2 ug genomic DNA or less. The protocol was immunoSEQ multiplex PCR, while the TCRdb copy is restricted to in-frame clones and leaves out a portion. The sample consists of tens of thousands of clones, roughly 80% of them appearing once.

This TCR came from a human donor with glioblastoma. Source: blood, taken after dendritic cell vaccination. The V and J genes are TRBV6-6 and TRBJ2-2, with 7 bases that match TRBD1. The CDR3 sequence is CASSGGQEPTGELFF. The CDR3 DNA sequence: TGTGCCAGCAGTGGAGGACAGGAGCCCACCGGGGAGCTGTTTTTT.